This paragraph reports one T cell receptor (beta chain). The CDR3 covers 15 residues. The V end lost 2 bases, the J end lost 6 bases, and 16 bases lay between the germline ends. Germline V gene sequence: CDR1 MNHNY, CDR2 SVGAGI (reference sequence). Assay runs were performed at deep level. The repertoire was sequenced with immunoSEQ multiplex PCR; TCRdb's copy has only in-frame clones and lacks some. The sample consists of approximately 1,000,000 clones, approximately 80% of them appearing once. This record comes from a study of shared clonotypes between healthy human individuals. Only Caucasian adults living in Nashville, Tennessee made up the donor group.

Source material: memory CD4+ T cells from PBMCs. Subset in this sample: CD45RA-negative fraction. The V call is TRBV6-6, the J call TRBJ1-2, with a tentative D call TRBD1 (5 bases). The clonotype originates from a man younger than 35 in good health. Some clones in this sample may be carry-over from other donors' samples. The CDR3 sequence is CASSYSLAEDNGYTF. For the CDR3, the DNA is TGTGCCAGCAGTTACAGTCTCGCGGAGGACAATGGCTACACCTTC.